These T cell receptor beta chains were read from a single sample in a study of T-cell memory formation after mild COVID-19. TCRdb redid the calling of the 5' RACE reads with MiXCR, one entry per CDR3 protein. This table holds about 350,000 distinct CDR3 sequences, approximately 13% found once. The specimen sequenced was PBMCs or a T cell subset sorted from them (not recorded which). All receptors come from a man between 18 and 35 years old who had mild COVID-19 (a few samples of this study predate the infection). Cell type and time point are not known. CDR3s include the opening cysteine and the closing phenylalanine or tryptophan. A D gene is named only where the DNA matches it firmly. The size entry is marked missing in some rows and otherwise reads once, few, many or a size class.

clone_size	cdr3_length	v_call	d_call	j_call	cdr3_nt	cdr3_aa
.	14	TRBV20-1	.	TRBJ1-2	TGCAGTGCCTCGGGACACACAGTTAACTATGGCTACACCTTC	CSASGHTVNYGYTF
.	14	TRBV29-1	.	TRBJ1-3	TGCAGCGTTGTTGGGGGGGTCTCTGGAAACACCATATATTTT	CSVVGGVSGNTIYF
.	15	TRBV6-5	TRBD2	TRBJ2-1	TGTGCCAGCAGTAAAACTAGCGGGGGGGTAAATGAGCAGTTCTTC	CASSKTSGGVNEQFF
.	14	TRBV20-1	.	TRBJ1-2	TGCAGTGCTAGAAAGGCAGGGGAGAACTATGGCTACACCTTC	CSARKAGENYGYTF
.	14	TRBV12-5	.	TRBJ1-1	TGTGCTAGTGGTCCTGGGGCGAAGGTCACTGAAGCTTTCTTT	CASGPGAKVTEAFF
.	16	TRBV6-2/TRBV6-3	.	TRBJ2-7	TGTGCCAGCAGTTACGGGAACAGCCCCAGATACGACGAGCAGTACTTC	CASSYGNSPRYDEQYF
.	14	TRBV6-2/TRBV6-3	.	TRBJ2-7	TGTGCCAGCAGTTCCCGACGGGGGAGCGACGAGCAGTACTTC	CASSSRRGSDEQYF
few	14	TRBV6-6	.	TRBJ2-2	TGTGCCAGCTGGGCTAAGGCTAACACCGGGGAGCTGTTTTTT	CASWAKANTGELFF
few	19	TRBV11-2	TRBD2	TRBJ2-3	TGTGCCAGCAGCTTAGACGGCCTAGCGGGGGGCCATAGCACAGATACGCAGTATTTT	CASSLDGLAGGHSTDTQYF
.	12	TRBV29-1	.	TRBJ2-1	TGCAGCGTTGAAGAGGCAGGGACTGAGCAGTTCTTC	CSVEEAGTEQFF
many	14	TRBV6-4	TRBD1	TRBJ2-2	TGTGCCAGCAGTGACTCGACAGGGGGCGGGGAGCTGTTTTTT	CASSDSTGGGELFF
many	14	TRBV5-1	.	TRBJ2-3	TGCGCCAGCAGCTTGAAAGGGGGCACAGATACGCAGTATTTT	CASSLKGGTDTQYF
many	15	TRBV7-2	TRBD2	TRBJ2-1	TGTGCCAGCAGCCGAGACGTGGGAGGGATGGGTGAGCAGTTCTTC	CASSRDVGGMGEQFF
few	14	TRBV11-2	.	TRBJ2-2	TGTGCCAGCAGCGGGGAGAGGGTCTTAGGGGAGCTGTTTTTT	CASSGERVLGELFF
few	15	TRBV7-6	TRBD1	TRBJ1-6	TGTGCCAGCAGCCCAGCGACAGGGGTTCGGTCACCCCTCCACTTT	CASSPATGVRSPLHF
few	15	TRBV18	.	TRBJ1-5	TGTGCCAGCTCACTTTACCGGGACGGCAATCAGCCCCAGCATTTT	CASSLYRDGNQPQHF
many	13	TRBV5-1	.	TRBJ1-2	TGCGCCAGCAGCGGCGGCCAGTCGGACGGCTACACCTTC	CASSGGQSDGYTF
many	17	TRBV5-1	.	TRBJ2-2	TGCGCCAGCAGCCTTCTGGGCTCCGGGACTCACACCGGGGAGCTGTTTTTT	CASSLLGSGTHTGELFF
.	14	TRBV27	.	TRBJ2-2	TGTGCCAGCAGTTTATACGAGAGCGCCGGGGAGCTGTTTTTT	CASSLYESAGELFF
.	13	TRBV6-5	TRBD1	TRBJ1-5	TGTGCCAGCAGGGGAAACAGGGGCCAGCCCCAGCATTTT	CASRGNRGQPQHF
few	14	TRBV5-1	.	TRBJ1-1	TGCGCCAGCAGCACCGGGACACCCCGTCCTGAAGCTTTCTTT	CASSTGTPRPEAFF
few	12	TRBV7-9	.	TRBJ2-1	TGTGCCAGCAGCTTGTGGGTGCCTGAGCAGTTCTTC	CASSLWVPEQFF
.	14	TRBV5-1	.	TRBJ1-2	TGCGCCAGCAGCTTGGGCGTCTCGGGCTATGGCTACACCTTC	CASSLGVSGYGYTF
.	16	TRBV18	TRBD2	TRBJ2-5	TGTGCCAGCTCAACCGTACGGGCTAGCGGTCAAGAGACCCAGTACTTC	CASSTVRASGQETQYF
.	15	TRBV5-1	TRBD2	TRBJ2-3	TGCGCCAGCAGCGTGGGACTAGCTTCACCAGATACGCAGTATTTT	CASSVGLASPDTQYF
many	14	TRBV30	TRBD1	TRBJ2-5	TGTGCCTGGAGTCACCCGACAGGGCAAGAGACCCAGTACTTC	CAWSHPTGQETQYF
.	14	TRBV4-1	.	TRBJ2-7	TGCGCCAGCAGCTCCACGGCCCGAGGAGGCGAGCAGTACTTC	CASSSTARGGEQYF
.	14	TRBV27	.	TRBJ1-1	TGTGCCAGCCGCAGGGCGGTTGGGGACACTGAAGCTTTCTTT	CASRRAVGDTEAFF
few	13	TRBV20-1	.	TRBJ2-2	TGCAGTGCAATGAAAAGAGCCACCGGGGAGCTGTTTTTT	CSAMKRATGELFF
many	17	TRBV7-6	.	TRBJ2-2	TGTGCCAGCAGTCTTCAAGGGGGGCGAAGGAACACCGGGGAGCTGTTTTTT	CASSLQGGRRNTGELFF
.	15	TRBV5-1	.	TRBJ2-3	TGCGCCAGCAGCTTCCGGGGTCGTGGCCCAGATACGCAGTATTTT	CASSFRGRGPDTQYF
few	18	TRBV7-2	.	TRBJ2-3	TGTGCCAGCAGCCAGAACGGCGGGGGCGTACTTAGCACAGATACGCAGTATTTT	CASSQNGGGVLSTDTQYF
many	13	TRBV24-1	.	TRBJ2-1	TGTGCCACCAGTGAGAGCGGCGGGGATGAGCAGTTCTTC	CATSESGGDEQFF
.	15	TRBV5-1	TRBD1	TRBJ1-1	TGCGCCAGCAGCCTGGGACAGCTTATGAACACTGAAGCTTTCTTT	CASSLGQLMNTEAFF
.	12	TRBV20-1	TRBD1	TRBJ2-5	TGCAGTGCTACCAGGGGGTTCGAGACCCAGTACTTC	CSATRGFETQYF
.	15	TRBV19	TRBD2	TRBJ2-7	TGTGCCAGTAGCCGGACTAGCGGGGGCGATTACGAGCAGTACTTC	CASSRTSGGDYEQYF
.	15	TRBV4-3	.	TRBJ1-2	TGCGCCAGCAGCCAAGTGAAACAGCTAAACTATGGCTACACCTTC	CASSQVKQLNYGYTF
few	16	TRBV27	TRBD1	TRBJ1-2	TGTGCCAGCAGTTTAGAGGCCACAGGGGGACTCTATGGCTACACCTTC	CASSLEATGGLYGYTF
few	15	TRBV7-3	TRBD2	TRBJ2-2	TGTGCCAGCAGCCCTAGCGGGTCGAACACCGGGGAGCTGTTTTTT	CASSPSGSNTGELFF
.	14	TRBV12-5	TRBD1	TRBJ1-1	TGTGCTAGTGGTCCTGAGGGGGCTAACACTGAAGCTTTCTTT	CASGPEGANTEAFF
few	15	TRBV7-9	TRBD2	TRBJ2-1	TGTGCCAGCAGCCCCAGCGGGGGGGCTGAGAATGAGCAGTTCTTC	CASSPSGGAENEQFF
.	14	TRBV14	.	TRBJ2-2	TGTGCCAGCAGCCATGGGTTGGGGGCCGTGGAGCTGTTTTTT	CASSHGLGAVELFF
few	14	TRBV6-2/TRBV6-3	.	TRBJ2-1	TGTGCCAGCAGATCGGCCCGGGCCGTGGATGAGCAGTTCTTC	CASRSARAVDEQFF
.	14	TRBV9	TRBD1	TRBJ2-7	TGTGCCAGCAGCGAAACCGGGACAGTGTCCTCGCAGTACTTC	CASSETGTVSSQYF
few	14	TRBV20-1	.	TRBJ1-5	TGCAGTGCTAGCTCGGTTTATAGCAATCAGCCCCAGCATTTT	CSASSVYSNQPQHF
few	14	TRBV12-3/TRBV12-4	.	TRBJ2-7	TGTGCCAGCAGTTTCAGGGTCGGCGCCTACGAGCAGTACTTC	CASSFRVGAYEQYF
many	15	TRBV6-4	TRBD2	TRBJ2-1	TGTGCCAGCAGTGACTCAAGCGGGGGGAACAATGAGCAGTTCTTC	CASSDSSGGNNEQFF
.	17	TRBV2	.	TRBJ2-2	TGTGCCAGCAGTGAAGCACAGGGTTTGTCGAACACCGGGGAGCTGTTTTTT	CASSEAQGLSNTGELFF
.	17	TRBV7-9	.	TRBJ2-3	TGTGCCAGCACGCCGCGGGGGCCAGGAGGCAGCACAGATACGCAGTATTTT	CASTPRGPGGSTDTQYF
many	14	TRBV7-7	.	TRBJ2-5	TGTGCCAGCAGCCCTACTAGCACTGGAGAGACCCAGTACTTC	CASSPTSTGETQYF
.	15	TRBV6-1	TRBD1	TRBJ2-3	TGTGCCAGCAACCGCCTCCCCGGGACAGTCGATACGCAGTATTTT	CASNRLPGTVDTQYF
.	17	TRBV21-1	.	TRBJ1-1	TGTGCCAGCGGAATAAGAGTTGGGGTGTATGTTGGCACTGAAGCTTTCTTT	CASGIRVGVYVGTEAFF
many	15	TRBV18	.	TRBJ1-2	TGTGCCAGCTCACCAGATGTGCCGTCCAACTATGGCTACACCTTC	CASSPDVPSNYGYTF
.	14	TRBV29-1	.	TRBJ1-4	TGCAGCGCTAGGACCCGGCGGACTAATGAAAAACTGTTTTTT	CSARTRRTNEKLFF
few	13	TRBV5-1	.	TRBJ1-1	TGCGCCAGCAGCCAACCCAGTCGGACTGAAGCTTTCTTT	CASSQPSRTEAFF
.	13	TRBV20-1	.	TRBJ1-1	TGCAGTGCTAGTGCAGGGGTGAACACTGAAGCTTTCTTT	CSASAGVNTEAFF
few	21	TRBV4-1	TRBD1	TRBJ2-2	TGCGCCAGCAGCCAAGGCCTGCTTAGGACAGGGACCTCTGGGGACACCGGGGAGCTGTTTTTT	CASSQGLLRTGTSGDTGELFF
.	16	TRBV7-2	TRBD1	TRBJ2-4	TGTGCCAGCAGCGCAAGCCGGGACAGGGTAGATTACATTCAGTACTTC	CASSASRDRVDYIQYF
few	15	TRBV3-1	.	TRBJ1-2	TGTGCCAGCAGCCCACTTTGGACGGCAAACTATGGCTACACCTTC	CASSPLWTANYGYTF